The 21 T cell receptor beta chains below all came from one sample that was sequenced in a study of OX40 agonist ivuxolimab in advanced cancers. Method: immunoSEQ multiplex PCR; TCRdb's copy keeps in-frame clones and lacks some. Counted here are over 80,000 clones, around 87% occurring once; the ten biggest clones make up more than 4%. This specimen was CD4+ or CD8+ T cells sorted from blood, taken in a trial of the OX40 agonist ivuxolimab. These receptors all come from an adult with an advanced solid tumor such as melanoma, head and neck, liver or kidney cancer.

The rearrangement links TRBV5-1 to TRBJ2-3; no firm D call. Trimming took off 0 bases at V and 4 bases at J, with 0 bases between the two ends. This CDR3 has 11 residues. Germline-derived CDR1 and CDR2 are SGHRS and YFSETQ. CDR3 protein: CASSLADTQYF. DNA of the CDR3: TGCGCCAGCAGCTTGGCAGATACGCAGTATTTT.

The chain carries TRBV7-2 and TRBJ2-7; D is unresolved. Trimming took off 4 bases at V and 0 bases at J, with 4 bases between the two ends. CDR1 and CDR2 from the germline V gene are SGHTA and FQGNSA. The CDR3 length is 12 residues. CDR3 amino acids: CASSSSSYEQYF. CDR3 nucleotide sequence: TGTGCCAGCAGCTCCTCCTCCTACGAGCAGTACTTC. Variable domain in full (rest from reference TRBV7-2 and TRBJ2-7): GAGVSQSPSNKVTEKGKDVELRCDPISGHTALYWYRQSLGQGLEFLIYFQGNSAPDKSGLPSDRFSAERTGGSVSTLTIQRTQQEDSAVYLCASSSSSYEQYFGPGTRLTVT.

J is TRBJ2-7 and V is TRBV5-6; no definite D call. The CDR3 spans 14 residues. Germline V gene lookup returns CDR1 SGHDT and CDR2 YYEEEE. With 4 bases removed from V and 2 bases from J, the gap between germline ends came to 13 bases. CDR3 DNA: TGTGCCAGCAGCCCCGGACGGATAACCTACGAGCAGTACTTC. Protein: CASSPGRITYEQYF.

The CDR3 is CASSALAGQNTGELFF. CDR3 DNA: TGTGCCAGCAGTGCCCTAGCGGGGCAGAACACCGGGGAGCTGTTTTTT. The gene calls are TRBV2 and TRBJ2-2, with 9 bases aligning to TRBD2. Germline V CDR1 and CDR2: SNHLY, FYNNEI. The V segment lost 4 bases and the J segment 1 base; nucleotides outside the gene matches: 4. CDR3 length: 16 amino acids.

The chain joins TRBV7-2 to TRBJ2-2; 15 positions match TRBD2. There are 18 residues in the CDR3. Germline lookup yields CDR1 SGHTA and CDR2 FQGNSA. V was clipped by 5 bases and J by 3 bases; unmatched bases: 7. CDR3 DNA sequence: TGTGCCAGCAGCCTTGGACTAGCGGGAGGGTCTTACACCGGGGAGCTGTTTTTT. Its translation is CASSLGLAGGSYTGELFF. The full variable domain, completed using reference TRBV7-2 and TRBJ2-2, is GAGVSQSPSNKVTEKGKDVELRCDPISGHTALYWYRQSLGQGLEFLIYFQGNSAPDKSGLPSDRFSAERTGGSVSTLTIQRTQQEDSAVYLCASSLGLAGGSYTGELFFGEGSRLTVL.

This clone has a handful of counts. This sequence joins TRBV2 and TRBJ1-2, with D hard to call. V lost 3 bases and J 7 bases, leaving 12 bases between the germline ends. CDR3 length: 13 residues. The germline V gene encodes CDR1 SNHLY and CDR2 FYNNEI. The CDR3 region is CASSDGGVGGYTF. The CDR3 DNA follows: TGTGCCAGCAGTGATGGCGGGGTTGGTGGCTACACCTTC.

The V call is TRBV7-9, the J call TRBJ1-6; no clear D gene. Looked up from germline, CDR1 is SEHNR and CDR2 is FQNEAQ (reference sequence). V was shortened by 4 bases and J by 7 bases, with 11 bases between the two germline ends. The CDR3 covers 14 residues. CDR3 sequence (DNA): TGTGCCAGCAGCTCCCAGGCCACGAATTCACCCCTCCACTTT. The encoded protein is CASSSQATNSPLHF.

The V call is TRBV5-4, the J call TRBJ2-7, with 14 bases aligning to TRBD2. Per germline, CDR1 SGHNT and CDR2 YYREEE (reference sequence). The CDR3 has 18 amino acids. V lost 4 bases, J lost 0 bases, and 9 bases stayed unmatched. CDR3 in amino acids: CASSEGTSGSTSSYEQYF. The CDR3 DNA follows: TGTGCCAGCAGCGAAGGGACTAGCGGGAGTACGAGCTCCTACGAGCAGTACTTC.

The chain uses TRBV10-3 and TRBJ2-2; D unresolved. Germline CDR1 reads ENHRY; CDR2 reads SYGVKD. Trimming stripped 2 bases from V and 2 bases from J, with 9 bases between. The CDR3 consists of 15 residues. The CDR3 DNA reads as TGTGCCATCAGTGAGGCAAGATTTAACACCGGGGAGCTGTTTTTT. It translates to CAISEARFNTGELFF.

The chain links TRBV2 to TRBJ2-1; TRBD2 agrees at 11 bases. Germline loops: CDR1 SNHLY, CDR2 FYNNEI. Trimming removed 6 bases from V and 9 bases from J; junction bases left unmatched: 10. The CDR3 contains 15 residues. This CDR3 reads CASRYTSGSFLEQFF. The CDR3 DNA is TGTGCCAGCAGGTACACTAGCGGGAGTTTCCTTGAGCAGTTCTTC.

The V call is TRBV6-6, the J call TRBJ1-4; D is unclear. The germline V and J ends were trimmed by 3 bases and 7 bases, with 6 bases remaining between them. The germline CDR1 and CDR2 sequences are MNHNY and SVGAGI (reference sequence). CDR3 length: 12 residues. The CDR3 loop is CASSYGVEKLFF. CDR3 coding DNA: TGTGCCAGCAGTTATGGAGTTGAAAAACTGTTTTTT.

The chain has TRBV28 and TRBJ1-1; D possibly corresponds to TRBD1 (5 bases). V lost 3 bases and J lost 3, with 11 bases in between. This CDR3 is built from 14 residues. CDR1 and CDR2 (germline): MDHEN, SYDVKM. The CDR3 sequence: CASSFQGQYTEAFF. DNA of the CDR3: TGTGCCAGCAGTTTTCAGGGTCAGTACACTGAAGCTTTCTTT.

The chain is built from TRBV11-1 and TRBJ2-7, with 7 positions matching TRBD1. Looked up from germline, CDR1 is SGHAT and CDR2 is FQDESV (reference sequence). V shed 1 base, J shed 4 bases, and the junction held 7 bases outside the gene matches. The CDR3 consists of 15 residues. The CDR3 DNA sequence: TGTGCCAGCAGCTTAGTCTGGACAGGAGGTTACGAGCAGTACGTC. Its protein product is CASSLVWTGGYEQYV.

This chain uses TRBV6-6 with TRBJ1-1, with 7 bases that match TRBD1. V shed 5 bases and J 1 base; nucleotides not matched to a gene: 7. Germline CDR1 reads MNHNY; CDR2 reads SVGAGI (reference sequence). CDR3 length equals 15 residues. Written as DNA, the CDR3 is TGTGCCAGCAGTAAGGGACAGACCAAGAACACTGAAGCTTTCTTT. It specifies CASSKGQTKNTEAFF.

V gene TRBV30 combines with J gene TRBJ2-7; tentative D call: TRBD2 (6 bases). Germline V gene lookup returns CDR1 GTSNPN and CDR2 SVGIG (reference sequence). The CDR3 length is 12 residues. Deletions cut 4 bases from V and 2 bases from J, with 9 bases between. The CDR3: CAWTPGAYEQYF. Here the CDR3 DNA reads TGTGCCTGGACCCCGGGGGCCTACGAGCAGTACTTC.

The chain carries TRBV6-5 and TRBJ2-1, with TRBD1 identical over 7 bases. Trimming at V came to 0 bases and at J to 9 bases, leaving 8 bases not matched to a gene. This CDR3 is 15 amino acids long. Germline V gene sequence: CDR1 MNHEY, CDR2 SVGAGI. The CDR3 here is CASSYSATGSSEQFF. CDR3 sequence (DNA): TGTGCCAGCAGTTACTCTGCGACAGGGTCGAGTGAGCAGTTCTTC.

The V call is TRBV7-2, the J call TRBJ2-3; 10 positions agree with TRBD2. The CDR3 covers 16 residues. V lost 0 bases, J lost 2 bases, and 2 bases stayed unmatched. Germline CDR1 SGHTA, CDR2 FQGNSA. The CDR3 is CASSLALAGYTDTQYF. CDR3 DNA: TGTGCCAGCAGCTTAGCACTAGCGGGGTACACAGATACGCAGTATTTT.

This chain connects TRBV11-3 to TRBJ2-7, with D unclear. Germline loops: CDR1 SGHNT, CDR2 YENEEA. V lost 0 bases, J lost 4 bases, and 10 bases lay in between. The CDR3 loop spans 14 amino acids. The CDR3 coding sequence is TGTGCCAGCAGCTTAGATATCCCTCCTTACGAGCAGTACGTC. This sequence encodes CASSLDIPPYEQYV.

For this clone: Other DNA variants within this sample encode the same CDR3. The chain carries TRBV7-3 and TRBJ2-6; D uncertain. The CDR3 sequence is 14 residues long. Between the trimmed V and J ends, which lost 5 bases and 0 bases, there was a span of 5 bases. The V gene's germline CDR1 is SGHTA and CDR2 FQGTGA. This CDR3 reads CASSLSSGANVLTF. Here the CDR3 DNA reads TGTGCCAGCAGCCTTAGCTCTGGGGCCAACGTCCTGACTTTC.

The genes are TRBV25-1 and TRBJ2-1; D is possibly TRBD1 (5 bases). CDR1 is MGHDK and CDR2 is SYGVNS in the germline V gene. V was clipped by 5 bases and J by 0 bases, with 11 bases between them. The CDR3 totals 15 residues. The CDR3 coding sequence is TGTGCCAGCAGTCAAGGACACCTCTCCTACAATGAGCAGTTCTTC. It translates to CASSQGHLSYNEQFF.

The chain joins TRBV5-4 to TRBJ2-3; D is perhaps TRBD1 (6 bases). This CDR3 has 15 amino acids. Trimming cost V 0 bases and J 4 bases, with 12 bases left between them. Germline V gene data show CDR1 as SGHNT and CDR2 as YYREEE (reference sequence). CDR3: CASSLVTGGADTQYF. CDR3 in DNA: TGTGCCAGCAGCTTGGTAACTGGGGGCGCAGATACGCAGTATTTT. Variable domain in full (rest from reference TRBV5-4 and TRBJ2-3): ETGVTQSPTHLIKTRGQQVTLRCSSQSGHNTVSWYQQALGQGPQFIFQYYREEENGRGNFPPRFSGLQFPNYSSELNVNALELDDSALYLCASSLVTGGADTQYFGPGTRLTVL.